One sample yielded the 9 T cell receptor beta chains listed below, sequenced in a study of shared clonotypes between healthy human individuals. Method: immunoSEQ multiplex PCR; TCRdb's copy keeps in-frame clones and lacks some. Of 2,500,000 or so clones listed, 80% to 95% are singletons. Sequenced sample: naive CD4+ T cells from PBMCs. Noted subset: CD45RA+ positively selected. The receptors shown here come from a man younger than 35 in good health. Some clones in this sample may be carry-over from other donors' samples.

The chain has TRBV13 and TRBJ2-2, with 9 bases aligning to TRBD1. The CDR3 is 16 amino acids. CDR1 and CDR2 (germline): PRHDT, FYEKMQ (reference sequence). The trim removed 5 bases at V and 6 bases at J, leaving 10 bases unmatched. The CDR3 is CASSPRDRVFAGELFF. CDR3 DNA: TGTGCCAGCAGCCCCCGGGACAGGGTCTTTGCCGGGGAGCTGTTTTTT.

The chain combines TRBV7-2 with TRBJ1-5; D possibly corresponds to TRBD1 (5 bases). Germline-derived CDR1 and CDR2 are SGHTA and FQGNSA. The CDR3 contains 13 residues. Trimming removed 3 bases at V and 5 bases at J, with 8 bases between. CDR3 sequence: CASSFTTDQPQHF. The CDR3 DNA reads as TGTGCCAGCAGCTTCACGACAGATCAGCCCCAGCATTTT.

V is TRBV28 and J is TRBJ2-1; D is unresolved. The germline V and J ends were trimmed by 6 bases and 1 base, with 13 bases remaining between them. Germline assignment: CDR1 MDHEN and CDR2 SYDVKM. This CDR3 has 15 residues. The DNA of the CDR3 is TGTGCCAGCAGCTTCTTTCAAGCGTCCTACAATGAGCAGTTCTTC. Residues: CASSFFQASYNEQFF.

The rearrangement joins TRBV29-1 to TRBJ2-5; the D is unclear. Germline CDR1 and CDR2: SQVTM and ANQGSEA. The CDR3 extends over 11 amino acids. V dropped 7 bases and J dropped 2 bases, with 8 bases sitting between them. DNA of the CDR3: TGCAGCGCCAACCCTCAAGAGACCCAGTACTTC. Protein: CSANPQETQYF.

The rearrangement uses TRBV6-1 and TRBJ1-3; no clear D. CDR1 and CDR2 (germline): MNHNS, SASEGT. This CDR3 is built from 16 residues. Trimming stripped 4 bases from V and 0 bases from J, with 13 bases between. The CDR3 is CASSAWRGSSGNTIYF. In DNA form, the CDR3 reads TGTGCCAGCAGTGCCTGGAGAGGGAGCTCTGGAAACACCATATATTTT.

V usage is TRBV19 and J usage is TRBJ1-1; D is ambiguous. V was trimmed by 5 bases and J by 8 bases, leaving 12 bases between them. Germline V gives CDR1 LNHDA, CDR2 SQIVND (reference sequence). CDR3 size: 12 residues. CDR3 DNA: TGTGCCAGTAGTTCGAGTATATCCGAAGCTTTCTTT. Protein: CASSSSISEAFF.

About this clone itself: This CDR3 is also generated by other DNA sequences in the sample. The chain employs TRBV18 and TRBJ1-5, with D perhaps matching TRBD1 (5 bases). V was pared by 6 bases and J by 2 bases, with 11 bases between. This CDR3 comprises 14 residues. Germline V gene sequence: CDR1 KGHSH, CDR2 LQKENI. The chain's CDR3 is CASSPGGGNQPQHF. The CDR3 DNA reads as TGTGCCAGCTCCCCTGGGGGGGGCAATCAGCCCCAGCATTTT.

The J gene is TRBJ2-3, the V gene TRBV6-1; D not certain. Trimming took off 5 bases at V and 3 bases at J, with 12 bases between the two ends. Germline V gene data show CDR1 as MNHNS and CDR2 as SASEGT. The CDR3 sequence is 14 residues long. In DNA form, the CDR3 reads TGTGCCAGCAGTCCGGCCGCCAGGACAGATACGCAGTATTTT. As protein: CASSPAARTDTQYF.

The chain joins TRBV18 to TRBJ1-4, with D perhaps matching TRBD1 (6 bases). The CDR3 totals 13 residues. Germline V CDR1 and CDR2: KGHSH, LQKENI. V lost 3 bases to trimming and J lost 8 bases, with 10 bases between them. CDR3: CASSPTGSEKLFF. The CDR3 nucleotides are TGTGCCAGCTCACCCACAGGGTCCGAAAAACTGTTTTTT.